The rows below give T cell receptor beta chains drawn from one sample of a study of T cell responses to AZD1222 COVID-19 vaccine. The assay was immunoSEQ multiplex PCR, and TCRdb's table has in-frame clones only and misses some. The sample consists of about 150,000 clones, more than 90% of them appearing once. This material consisted of peripheral blood, taken on day 0 of AZD1222 vaccination. The receptors originated from an adult in good health. The CDR3 runs from the conserved cysteine through the conserved F or W. D genes are given only for firm matches. Not all rows give a size; the values are once, few, many and, for expanded clones, a class.

v_gene: TRBV15
j_gene: TRBJ1-5
abundance: .
d_gene: .
CDR3nt: TGTGCCACCAGCAGGGCATGGGAAACCGTCCATCAGCCCCAGCATTTT
CDR3aa: CATSRAWETVHQPQHF

v_gene: TRBV28
j_gene: TRBJ1-2
abundance: .
d_gene: .
CDR3nt: TGTGCCAGCAGTTCTCATAGTGGCTACACCTTC
CDR3aa: CASSSHSGYTF

v_gene: TRBV7-9
j_gene: TRBJ1-2
abundance: .
d_gene: TRBD1
CDR3nt: TGTGCCAGCAGCTTAGGGGACAGCTATGGCTACACCTTC
CDR3aa: CASSLGDSYGYTF

v_gene: TRBV20-1
j_gene: TRBJ2-5
abundance: .
d_gene: .
CDR3nt: TGCAGTGCTAGTTGGCTAGCGCAAGAGACCCAGTACTTC
CDR3aa: CSASWLAQETQYF

v_gene: TRBV5-1
j_gene: TRBJ2-5
abundance: few
d_gene: .
CDR3nt: TGCGCCAGCAGCTTGGGGGGACGTGCCAGTTCCCCTACAGAGACCCAGTACTTC
CDR3aa: CASSLGGRASSPTETQYF

v_gene: TRBV28
j_gene: TRBJ1-1
abundance: .
d_gene: TRBD1
CDR3nt: TGTGCCAGCAGTACAGGGGTCTGGACTGAAGCTTTCTTT
CDR3aa: CASSTGVWTEAFF

v_gene: TRBV21-1
j_gene: TRBJ2-7
abundance: .
d_gene: .
CDR3nt: TGTGCCCTACGTTGGCGCAGCTCCTACGAGCAGTACTTC
CDR3aa: CALRWRSSYEQYF

v_gene: TRBV4-1
j_gene: TRBJ1-5
abundance: .
d_gene: .
CDR3nt: TGCGCCAGCAGCCATGGTTTAGGAGTCAATCAGCCCCAGCATTTT
CDR3aa: CASSHGLGVNQPQHF

v_gene: TRBV9
j_gene: TRBJ2-3
abundance: .
d_gene: .
CDR3nt: TGTGCCAGCAGCGCCGGGACACCTACGCGCACAGATACGCAGTATTTT
CDR3aa: CASSAGTPTRTDTQYF

v_gene: TRBV6-6
j_gene: TRBJ2-3
abundance: .
d_gene: TRBD1
CDR3nt: TGTGCCAGCGTACAGGGGAATACGCAGTATTTT
CDR3aa: CASVQGNTQYF

v_gene: TRBV12-3/TRBV12-4
j_gene: TRBJ1-5
abundance: .
d_gene: .
CDR3nt: TGTGCCAGCAGCCAGAACAGGGATCAGCCCCAGCATTTT
CDR3aa: CASSQNRDQPQHF

v_gene: TRBV15
j_gene: TRBJ1-1
abundance: .
d_gene: .
CDR3nt: TGTGCCACCAGCAGCGGGTATGACACTGAAGCTTTCTTT
CDR3aa: CATSSGYDTEAFF

v_gene: TRBV27
j_gene: TRBJ1-6
abundance: .
d_gene: .
CDR3nt: TGTGCCAGTTATTCACCCCTCCACTTT
CDR3aa: CASYSPLHF

v_gene: TRBV4-2
j_gene: TRBJ1-2
abundance: .
d_gene: TRBD1
CDR3nt: TGTGCCAGCAGCCAAGAAGTACAGGGGGGCTATGGCTACACCTTC
CDR3aa: CASSQEVQGGYGYTF

v_gene: TRBV20-1
j_gene: TRBJ2-3
abundance: .
d_gene: TRBD2
CDR3nt: TGCAGTGCTAGTTCCGGCCGGGGGGTCGATTTCAGAGATACGCAGTATTTT
CDR3aa: CSASSGRGVDFRDTQYF

v_gene: TRBV24-1
j_gene: TRBJ2-1
abundance: .
d_gene: TRBD2
CDR3nt: TGTGCCACCAGCCAAACGACGGCGGGAGGGTGGAATGAGCAGTTCTTC
CDR3aa: CATSQTTAGGWNEQFF

v_gene: TRBV7-9
j_gene: TRBJ1-1
abundance: .
d_gene: TRBD1
CDR3nt: TGTGCCAGCAGCTTAGTCGGAGGGGGCGCGGGTGAAGCTTTCTTT
CDR3aa: CASSLVGGGAGEAFF

v_gene: TRBV27
j_gene: TRBJ2-5
abundance: .
d_gene: TRBD2
CDR3nt: TGTGCCAGCGGGGGACTAGCACGGACGGAGACCCAGTACTTC
CDR3aa: CASGGLARTETQYF

v_gene: TRBV12-3/TRBV12-4
j_gene: TRBJ1-2
abundance: .
d_gene: TRBD1
CDR3nt: TGTGCCAGCAGTCGACAGGGGGCGGGGGGCTACACCTTC
CDR3aa: CASSRQGAGGYTF

v_gene: TRBV6-2/TRBV6-3
j_gene: TRBJ1-1
abundance: .
d_gene: .
CDR3nt: TGTGCCAGCAGTTATTCACCACGGATCACTGAAGCTTTCTTT
CDR3aa: CASSYSPRITEAFF

v_gene: TRBV7-9
j_gene: TRBJ2-5
abundance: few
d_gene: .
CDR3nt: TGTGCCAGCAGCTTAACGGAGACAAATTTGGAGACCCAGTACTTC
CDR3aa: CASSLTETNLETQYF

v_gene: TRBV7-6
j_gene: TRBJ2-1
abundance: .
d_gene: .
CDR3nt: TGTGCCAGCAGCTTAGTGGGCGGGGCCCGCTACAATGAGCAGTTCTTC
CDR3aa: CASSLVGGARYNEQFF